Below, 27 T cell receptor beta chains from the same sample are listed, as sequenced in a study of beta chain features in type 1 diabetes. Reverse transcription of all isolated RNA meant that expressed TCRB transcripts were sequenced. Sequenced by immunoSEQ multiplex PCR; TCRdb stores in-frame clones only, minus some. This table has almost 350,000 clones, 6.5% to 10% appearing once. Sequenced input: central memory CD4+ T cells from blood. Receptors were obtained from a woman under 30 in good health.

The chain employs TRBV20-1 and TRBJ2-5; D gene unclear. Trimming shortened V by 1 base and J by 5 bases, and 5 bases separated the two germline ends. CDR1 is DFQATT and CDR2 is SNEGSKA in the germline V gene (reference sequence). This CDR3 comprises 11 residues. The DNA for the CDR3 is TGCAGTGCTAGAGTTTCGGAGACCCAGTACTTC. Its translation: CSARVSETQYF.

J is TRBJ2-1 and V is TRBV4-2; possible D gene TRBD1, 6 bases. This CDR3 comprises 18 residues. With 4 bases removed from V and 6 bases from J, the gap between germline ends came to 25 bases. CDR1 is LGHNA and CDR2 is YNFKEQ in the germline V gene. For the CDR3, the DNA is TGTGCCAGCAGCCTACAGGGAAGCGACATCAATGTCGCCAATGAGCAGTTCTTC. Its protein product is CASSLQGSDINVANEQFF.

This chain links TRBV20-1 with TRBJ2-1; no firm D call. CDR3 length: 10 amino acids. The V end was cut by 3 bases, the J end by 9 bases, with 6 bases between. Looked up from germline, CDR1 is DFQATT and CDR2 is SNEGSKA (reference sequence). In DNA, the CDR3 is TGCAGTGCTAGTTTACCTGAGCAGTTCTTC. Its translation: CSASLPEQFF.

Turning to this clone: Other DNA sequences within the sample encode an identical CDR3. The V gene is TRBV2, the J gene TRBJ2-7; D ambiguous. Germline-derived CDR1 and CDR2 are SNHLY and FYNNEI. The CDR3 covers 10 residues. The V and J ends lost 4 bases and 2 bases respectively, with 0 bases between them. CDR3 coding DNA: TGTGCCAGCAGTGCCTACGAGCAGTACTTC. It specifies CASSAYEQYF.

This clone occurred a few times. This chain uses TRBV18 with TRBJ2-7; the D gene is possibly TRBD1 (5 bases). The V gene lost 6 bases and the J gene lost 2 bases, with 14 bases spanning the gap. The CDR3 length is 14 residues. Germline V CDR1 and CDR2: KGHSH, LQKENI. The CDR3 sequence is CASSRQGDAYEQYF. The CDR3 DNA reads as TGTGCCAGCTCTCGCCAAGGGGATGCCTACGAGCAGTACTTC.

The J gene is TRBJ2-3, the V gene TRBV29-1; 14 nucleotides agree with TRBD2. Germline assignment: CDR1 SQVTM and CDR2 ANQGSEA. The CDR3 length is 15 residues. J lost 1 base, V lost 6 bases, and 3 bases had no gene match. In DNA form, the CDR3 reads TGCAGCGTCCTGGGACTAGCGGGAGGCACAGATACGCAGTATTTT. Its protein product is CSVLGLAGGTDTQYF.

The table lists this clone with many counts. The chain is built from TRBV7-9 and TRBJ1-1, with 7 nucleotides matching TRBD1. The CDR3 sequence is 13 residues long. CDR1 is SEHNR and CDR2 is FQNEAQ in the germline V gene (reference sequence). J lost 3 bases, V lost 5 bases, and 3 bases had no gene match. The CDR3 bases are TGTGCCAGCAGCCACCAGGGGGACACTGAAGCTTTCTTT. This translates into CASSHQGDTEAFF.

This clone has more than one count but fewer than ten. The chain recombines TRBV7-2 with TRBJ2-7; 7 positions agree with TRBD1. This CDR3 has 15 residues. The V gene end was trimmed by 3 bases and the J gene end by 3 bases; junction bases not matched to a gene: 8. Germline assignment: CDR1 SGHTA and CDR2 FQGNSA. CDR3 loop: CASSFGVGQIYEQYF. The CDR3 DNA follows: TGTGCCAGCAGCTTTGGAGTGGGACAGATCTACGAGCAGTACTTC. Full variable domain (missing parts from reference TRBV7-2 and TRBJ2-7): GAGVSQSPSNKVTEKGKDVELRCDPISGHTALYWYRQSLGQGLEFLIYFQGNSAPDKSGLPSDRFSAERTGGSVSTLTIQRTQQEDSAVYLCASSFGVGQIYEQYFGPGTRLTVT.

This clone turned up a few times. The chain recombines TRBV28 with TRBJ2-5; 7 bases are shared with TRBD1. The J call may be in error: the DNA end matches TRBJ2-7 better. Germline values: CDR1 MDHEN, CDR2 SYDVKM. The CDR3 runs 16 residues. The CDR3: CASSSPTGQNSYEQYF. For the CDR3, the DNA is TGTGCCAGCAGTTCACCAACGGGACAGAATTCCTACGAGCAGTACTTC.

This clone occurred a few times. The chain is built from TRBV5-1 and TRBJ1-1, with 10 bases fitting TRBD1. V was clipped by 4 bases and J by 2 bases; unmatched bases: 5. In germline, CDR1 is SGHRS, CDR2 YFSETQ. This CDR3 contains 15 residues. The CDR3 sequence is CASSGGTGANTEAFF. The CDR3 DNA is TGCGCCAGCAGCGGAGGGACAGGGGCCAACACTGAAGCTTTCTTT.

There are a few counts of this clone. The chain carries TRBV7-2 and TRBJ2-1; TRBD2 agrees at 7 bases. The ends lost 6 bases at V and 7 bases at J; junction bases unmatched: 3. Germline V gene sequence: CDR1 SGHTA, CDR2 FQGNSA. The CDR3 is 12 residues long. The DNA for the CDR3 is TGTGCCAGCAGATTGGGGGGGAATGAGCAGTTCTTC. The encoded protein is CASRLGGNEQFF.

This clone was seen a few times. This chain joins TRBV11-3 and TRBJ2-2, with TRBD2 identical over 12 bases. The V gene end was trimmed by 5 bases and the J gene end by 3 bases; junction bases not matched to a gene: 10. The CDR3 consists of 18 residues. Germline assignment: CDR1 SGHNT and CDR2 YENEEA. The CDR3 loop reads CASSLWTSGKGDTGELFF. In DNA, the CDR3 is TGTGCCAGCAGCCTATGGACTAGCGGGAAAGGGGACACCGGGGAGCTGTTTTTT.

The V and J genes are TRBV7-6 and TRBJ2-5; TRBD1 matches at 7 bases. The CDR3 length is 16 residues. The germline CDR1 and CDR2 sequences are SGHVS and FNYEAQ. After removal of 5 bases from V and 1 base from J, the junction contained 10 bases not matched to a gene. The CDR3 nucleotides are TGTGCCAGCAGCCCGACAGGGTCCCGGGGCCAAGAGACCCAGTACTTC. This sequence encodes CASSPTGSRGQETQYF.

This clone was counted between two and nine times. V is TRBV6-5 and J is TRBJ2-7, with unresolved D. Germline V gene lookup returns CDR1 MNHEY and CDR2 SVGAGI. The ends were cut back, 6 bases at V and 6 bases at J, with 18 bases in the middle. The CDR3 consists of 14 residues. The CDR3 DNA is TGTGCCAGCAGCGCAACCTTAGACCCCCTCGAGCAGTACTTC. It specifies CASSATLDPLEQYF.

A note on this clone: In the same sample, other DNA sequences code for this CDR3. This chain joins TRBV9 and TRBJ2-5; D is unresolved. With 0 bases removed from V and 2 bases from J, the gap between germline ends came to 5 bases. This CDR3 comprises 13 residues. Germline CDR1 reads SGDLS; CDR2 reads YYNGEE. CDR3 nucleotide sequence: TGTGCCAGCAGCGTAGGACCACAAGAGACCCAGTACTTC. The encoded protein is CASSVGPQETQYF.

V gene TRBV23-1 combines with J gene TRBJ2-3; D is ambiguous. TRBV23-1 counts as an open reading frame of uncertain function. The CDR3 covers 14 residues. Deletions cut 6 bases from V and 2 bases from J, with 12 bases between. The CDR3: CASSQEAFTDTQYF. CDR3 nucleotides: TGCGCCAGCAGCCAAGAGGCCTTCACAGATACGCAGTATTTT.

V usage is TRBV7-3 and J usage is TRBJ2-2, with D unresolved. Trimming took off 2 bases at V and 0 bases at J, with 10 bases between the two ends. The germline gives CDR1 SGHTA, CDR2 FQGTGA. This CDR3 has 16 residues. CDR3 DNA sequence: TGTGCCAGCAGCTTATACCAGGATCCGAACACCGGGGAGCTGTTTTTT. It encodes CASSLYQDPNTGELFF.

This clone was recorded a few times. The CDR3 loop reads CASSPYVANEKLFF. The DNA for the CDR3 is TGTGCCAGCAGCCCCTATGTTGCTAATGAAAAACTGTTTTTT. This rearrangement joins TRBV7-9 to TRBJ1-4, with D hard to call. V lost 5 bases and J 3 bases, leaving 10 bases between the germline ends. The CDR3 is made up of 14 amino acids. Germline CDR1 and CDR2: SEHNR and FQNEAQ (reference sequence).

This clone was counted a few times. This specimen includes other DNA sequences encoding the same CDR3. This chain uses TRBV7-3 with TRBJ1-1, with no clear D. There are 12 residues in the CDR3. Germline values: CDR1 SGHTA, CDR2 FQGTGA. Trimming cost V 3 bases and J 5 bases, with 7 bases left between them. The CDR3 protein is CASSFGRTEAFF. CDR3 nucleotides: TGTGCCAGCAGCTTCGGGAGGACTGAAGCTTTCTTT.

At least ten counts were recorded for this clone. The rearrangement uses TRBV29-1 and TRBJ2-3, with 14 bases fitting TRBD2. V lost 1 base to trimming and J lost 0 bases; unmatched junction nucleotides: 0. CDR3 length equals 16 residues. The germline V gene encodes CDR1 SQVTM and CDR2 ANQGSEA. Here the CDR3 DNA reads TGCAGCGTTGAAGGACTAGCGGGAGGGAGCACAGATACGCAGTATTTT. Amino acids: CSVEGLAGGSTDTQYF.

The chain recombines TRBV4-2 with TRBJ2-2; the D is unclear. The CDR3 totals 16 residues. Trimming removed 0 bases from V and 2 bases from J, with 10 bases in between. CDR1 is LGHNA and CDR2 is YNFKEQ in the germline V gene. CDR3 nucleotide sequence: TGTGCCAGCAGCCAAGAGGTGCGGAGCAACACCGGGGAGCTGTTTTTT. Translated, it gives CASSQEVRSNTGELFF.

The chain joins TRBV7-9 to TRBJ1-1, with D maybe TRBD1 (5 bases). Trimming shortened V by 3 bases and J by 4 bases, and 12 bases separated the two germline ends. The CDR3 extends over 14 amino acids. Germline loops: CDR1 SEHNR, CDR2 FQNEAQ (reference sequence). This CDR3 is CASSLGPPGTEAFF. The DNA of the CDR3 is TGTGCCAGCAGCTTGGGGCCCCCAGGCACTGAAGCTTTCTTT.

The rearrangement links TRBV28 to TRBJ2-4; 7 nucleotides agree with TRBD1. Germline CDR1 and CDR2: MDHEN and SYDVKM. Trimming took 3 bases from V and 8 from J; bases not matched to a gene: 4. The CDR3 has 13 residues. The DNA for the CDR3 is TGTGCCAGCAGTTTCCAGGGGGTCGACATTCAGTACTTC. This codes for CASSFQGVDIQYF.

The chain recombines TRBV5-1 with TRBJ2-5; D perhaps matches TRBD2 (6 bases). Germline CDR1 and CDR2: SGHRS and YFSETQ. With 3 bases removed from V and 4 bases from J, the gap between germline ends came to 16 bases. This CDR3 has 15 residues. CDR3 DNA: TGCGCCAGCAGCTCCGCCGGGGGATCCGGAGAGACCCAGTACTTC. Translated: CASSSAGGSGETQYF.

This clone showed up just a few times. This sequence joins TRBV28 and TRBJ2-3, with 15 positions matching TRBD2. Germline V gene lookup returns CDR1 MDHEN and CDR2 SYDVKM. Trimming took 10 bases from V and 2 from J; bases not matched to a gene: 7. This CDR3 is 16 amino acids long. The CDR3 nucleotides are TGTGCCATCAAAAGGACTAGCGGGAGGGCCACAGATACGCAGTATTTT. Encoded protein: CAIKRTSGRATDTQYF.

This clone has just a few counts. The chain has TRBV7-2 and TRBJ2-3, with TRBD2 matching over 10 bases. Germline lookup yields CDR1 SGHTA and CDR2 FQGNSA. This CDR3 spans 17 amino acids. Trimming cost V 1 base and J 2 bases; bases outside gene matches: 6. The CDR3 nucleotides read TGTGCCAGCAGCTTAGGGAGCGGGAGGGGGCCCACAGATACGCAGTATTTT. It yields the protein CASSLGSGRGPTDTQYF.

CDR3 DNA: TGCGCCAGCAGCTCGGGACAGGGTAAACTCAATGAGCAGTTCTTC. Amino acid sequence: CASSSGQGKLNEQFF. This chain joins TRBV5-1 and TRBJ2-1, with 9 bases lining up with TRBD1. The V segment lost 3 bases and the J segment 6 bases; nucleotides outside the gene matches: 7. Germline V gene data show CDR1 as SGHRS and CDR2 as YFSETQ. The CDR3 is made up of 15 amino acids.